This T cell receptor beta chain was identified during a study of T-cell reconstitution after alpha-beta-depleted transplantation in children. The CDR3 consists of 15 residues. The J segment lost 6 bases and the V segment lost 3 bases, leaving 5 bases of the junction unmatched. Germline V gene data show CDR1 as MNHNS and CDR2 as SASEGT. This clonotype came up a few times. Researchers prepared the TCRbeta library using unique molecular identifiers, the study reports. In TCRdb, the PCR reads were re-called with MiXCR into one record per CDR3 protein. The data contain about 340,000 distinct CDR3 sequences, less than 15% of them singletons.

The source of this sequence is a human donor who donated a stem cell graft to a child with Fanconi anemia. This rearrangement joins TRBV6-1 to TRBJ1-3; 10 bases agree with TRBD1. The starting material was PBMCs, obtained from the stem cell graft. In nucleotides, the CDR3 is TGTGCCAGCAGTGACCCCGACAGGGGGCAAAACACCATATATTTT. Encoded protein: CASSDPDRGQNTIYF.